This T cell receptor beta chain was documented in a study of T cells in Graves' hyperthyroidism and ophthalmopathy. Study results and caveats: In blood, most of the thyroid clonotypes expanded above 0.001 were also present.

Hyperthyroidism of Graves' type that showed no ophthalmopathy progression within 18 months was stable. Diagnosis rested on symptoms, serum thyroxine and TRAb, thyroid ultrasound, and orbital computed tomography. RNA transcripts yielded amplified TCR beta CDR3 regions. The HTBI primer set was used in a first-round RT-PCR of the TCR CDR3. In TCRdb, the multiplex PCR reads were re-called with MiXCR into one record per CDR3 protein. This table holds some 460,000 distinct CDR3 sequences, less than 20% found once. With respect to this clonotype: The antigen is undetermined.

The V end lost 3 bases, the J end lost 4 bases, and 9 bases lay between the germline ends. Germline V gene data show CDR1 as MDHEN and CDR2 as SYDVKM. This CDR3 is built from 13 residues. V and J are TRBV28 and TRBJ1-1; the D is unclear. Specimen: blood. The clonotype comes from a woman aged 18 to 35 with Graves' hyperthyroidism. CDR3 amino acids: CASSFPPSTEAFF. The CDR3 nucleotides are TGTGCCAGCAGTTTCCCCCCGAGCACTGAAGCTTTCTTT.